Listed below are T cell receptor beta chains from one sample, sequenced in a study of CD8+CD57+ T cells in acquired aplastic anemia. TCRdb recomputed calls from the reads with MiXCR, one row per CDR3 protein. The profile shows approximately 250,000 distinct CDR3 sequences, approximately 79% of them singletons. Sequencing was carried out using sorted CD4+, CD8+, or CD8+CD57+ T cells (not recorded which) from PBMCs. Receptors were obtained from a human donor with aplastic anemia. Both conserved end residues are part of each CDR3. A D gene is named only where the DNA matches it firmly. Part of the rows lack a size; the others show once, few, many or a class for expanded clones.

v_gene: TRBV5-6; j_gene: TRBJ2-5; d_gene: TRBD1; len: 14; abundance: -; CDR3aa: CASSYGQGDETQYF; CDR3nt: TGTGCCAGCAGCTATGGACAGGGAGACGAGACCCAGTACTTC
v_gene: TRBV7-3; j_gene: TRBJ1-1; d_gene: -; len: 13; abundance: -; CDR3aa: CASSLKSNTEAFF; CDR3nt: TGTGCCAGCAGCCTTAAAAGCAACACTGAAGCTTTCTTT
v_gene: TRBV7-6; j_gene: TRBJ2-3; d_gene: TRBD2; len: 13; abundance: -; CDR3aa: CASSVAGAANQQF; CDR3nt: TGTGCCAGCAGCGTAGCGGGAGCAGCTAATCAGCAGTTT
v_gene: TRBV5-6; j_gene: TRBJ2-5; d_gene: -; len: 15; abundance: -; CDR3aa: CASSLLTGTKETQYF; CDR3nt: TGTGCCAGCAGCCTCCTGACTGGGACAAAAGAGACCCAGTACTTC
v_gene: TRBV24-1; j_gene: TRBJ2-1; d_gene: -; len: 17; abundance: few; CDR3aa: CATSGRGQAGSGTEQFF; CDR3nt: TGTGCCACCAGTGGAAGGGGACAAGCGGGAAGTGGCACTGAGCAGTTCTTC
v_gene: TRBV2; j_gene: TRBJ2-5; d_gene: TRBD1; len: 14; abundance: -; CDR3aa: CASSGGGVQETLFF; CDR3nt: TGTGCCAGCAGTGGAGGGGGCGTGCAAGAGACCCTGTTCTTC
v_gene: TRBV7-3; j_gene: TRBJ2-5; d_gene: TRBD1; len: 15; abundance: -; CDR3aa: CASSLDPGQAPLDYF; CDR3nt: TGTGCCAGCAGCTTAGACCCGGGACAGGCTCCCCTCGACTACTTC
v_gene: TRBV13; j_gene: TRBJ1-1; d_gene: -; len: 17; abundance: -; CDR3aa: CASRDGLKTVMNTEAFF; CDR3nt: TGTGCCAGCAGGGATGGACTGAAAACAGTTATGAACACTGAAGCTTTCTTT
v_gene: TRBV7-8; j_gene: TRBJ2-7; d_gene: -; len: 13; abundance: -; CDR3aa: CASSLAGDYDKHF; CDR3nt: TGTGCCAGCAGCTTAGCGGGAGACTACGATAAGCACTTC
v_gene: TRBV2; j_gene: TRBJ1-4; d_gene: -; len: 15; abundance: few; CDR3aa: CASRPRTDFNEKLFF; CDR3nt: TGTGCCAGCAGGCCCAGGACAGATTTTAATGAAAAACTGTTTTTT
v_gene: TRBV7-9; j_gene: TRBJ1-1; d_gene: -; len: 15; abundance: -; CDR3aa: CASSFSSAMHSAAFF; CDR3nt: TGTGCCAGCAGCTTTTCAAGCGCAATGCACAGTGCAGCTTTCTTT
v_gene: TRBV11-1; j_gene: TRBJ2-3; d_gene: -; len: 15; abundance: -; CDR3aa: CASSVGVQGTDTQYF; CDR3nt: TGTGCCAGCAGCGTAGGTGTGCAAGGCACAGATACGCAGTATTTT
v_gene: TRBV6-4; j_gene: TRBJ2-1; d_gene: -; len: 16; abundance: -; CDR3aa: CASRTPGRWNLAEQFF; CDR3nt: TGTGCCAGCAGGACACCGGGACGCTGGAACCTGGCTGAGCAGTTCTTC
v_gene: TRBV11-3; j_gene: TRBJ2-2; d_gene: TRBD1; len: 17; abundance: -; CDR3aa: CASSLDLTGENTGELFF; CDR3nt: TGTGCCAGCAGCTTAGATCTGACAGGGGAAAACACCGGGGAGCTGTTTTTT
v_gene: TRBV19; j_gene: TRBJ2-1; d_gene: TRBD1; len: 17; abundance: -; CDR3aa: CASSIVITGVSYNEQFF; CDR3nt: TGTGCCAGTAGTATAGTAATAACAGGGGTAAGCTACAATGAGCAGTTCTTC
v_gene: TRBV19; j_gene: TRBJ1-5; d_gene: -; len: 12; abundance: -; CDR3aa: CASTDTSLPQHF; CDR3nt: TGTGCCAGTACGGACACCTCATTGCCCCAGCATTTT
v_gene: TRBV7-3; j_gene: TRBJ2-3; d_gene: -; len: 14; abundance: -; CDR3aa: CASRIEANAVEHCF; CDR3nt: TGTGCCAGCAGAATAGAGGCCAACGCCGTTGAACACTGTTTT
v_gene: TRBV7-8; j_gene: TRBJ2-3; d_gene: -; len: 13; abundance: -; CDR3aa: CASGDGGAGTPLF; CDR3nt: TGTGCCAGCGGGGACGGGGGAGCCGGGACGCCGCTTTTC
v_gene: TRBV2; j_gene: TRBJ1-2; d_gene: -; len: 14; abundance: -; CDR3aa: CASSEYGRGRDYTF; CDR3nt: TGTGCCAGCAGTGAATACGGCAGGGGTAGGGACTACACCTTC
v_gene: TRBV19; j_gene: TRBJ1-2; d_gene: TRBD1; len: 15; abundance: -; CDR3aa: CASSNRDRFNYGYTF; CDR3nt: TGTGCCAGTAGTAACCGGGACAGATTTAACTATGGCTACACCTTC
v_gene: TRBV2; j_gene: TRBJ1-2; d_gene: -; len: 13; abundance: -; CDR3aa: CSSRPGQVYGYTF; CDR3nt: TGTTCCAGCAGGCCCGGGCAGGTCTATGGCTACACCTTC
v_gene: TRBV7-2; j_gene: TRBJ2-3; d_gene: -; len: 14; abundance: -; CDR3aa: CASSFPRGPATQYF; CDR3nt: TGTGCCAGCAGCTTTCCTCGAGGTCCGGCTACCCAGTACTTT
v_gene: TRBV2; j_gene: TRBJ2-7; d_gene: -; len: 14; abundance: -; CDR3aa: CASKNPLGRDEQYF; CDR3nt: TGTGCCAGCAAGAACCCGTTGGGGCGCGACGAGCAGTACTTC
v_gene: TRBV2; j_gene: TRBJ1-2; d_gene: TRBD1; len: 14; abundance: -; CDR3aa: CASPSGSGGVGYTF; CDR3nt: TGTGCCAGCCCCTCCGGGTCAGGGGGTGTTGGCTACACCTTC
v_gene: TRBV29-1; j_gene: TRBJ2-5; d_gene: -; len: 10; abundance: -; CDR3aa: CSVARETQYF; CDR3nt: TGCAGCGTTGCCAGAGAGACCCAGTACTTC
v_gene: TRBV12-3/TRBV12-4; j_gene: TRBJ1-1; d_gene: -; len: 12; abundance: many; CDR3aa: CASSLILHEAFF; CDR3nt: TGTGCCAGCAGTTTAATTCTACATGAAGCTTTCTTT
v_gene: TRBV7-2; j_gene: TRBJ2-3; d_gene: -; len: 13; abundance: -; CDR3aa: CASSLLGRDTQYF; CDR3nt: TGTGCCAGCAGCTTGTTAGGCCGTGACACGCAGTATTTT
v_gene: TRBV9; j_gene: TRBJ2-1; d_gene: -; len: 16; abundance: -; CDR3aa: CASGGAGNMGYFGQFF; CDR3nt: TGTGCCAGCGGAGGTGCGGGGAATATGGGGTACTTCGGGCAGTTCTTC
v_gene: TRBV11-3; j_gene: TRBJ1-1; d_gene: -; len: 15; abundance: -; CDR3aa: CASSSETTRNTEAFF; CDR3nt: TGTGCCAGCAGCTCAGAGACGACAAGGAACACTGAAGCTTTCTTT
v_gene: TRBV7-6; j_gene: TRBJ2-5; d_gene: -; len: 15; abundance: -; CDR3aa: CASSFGVGTEAFFYF; CDR3nt: -
v_gene: TRBV15; j_gene: TRBJ2-5; d_gene: -; len: 14; abundance: -; CDR3aa: CASSEGSEQDTQYF; CDR3nt: TGTGCCAGCAGCGAAGGCAGCGAGCAAGATACCCAGTACTTC
v_gene: TRBV15; j_gene: TRBJ1-1; d_gene: -; len: 14; abundance: -; CDR3aa: CATSRGSEQEKAYF; CDR3nt: TGTGCCACCAGCAGAGGCAGCGAACAGGAGAAAGCTTACTTC
v_gene: TRBV7-9; j_gene: TRBJ2-1; d_gene: TRBD2; len: 15; abundance: -; CDR3aa: CASSAGRGEYNAQFF; CDR3nt: TGTGCCAGCAGCGCAGGACGGGGGGAGTACAATGCGCAGTTCTTC
v_gene: TRBV9; j_gene: TRBJ1-5; d_gene: TRBD1; len: 14; abundance: -; CDR3aa: CASGGTAHGAVRHF; CDR3nt: TGTGCCAGCGGCGGGACAGCTCATGGAGCAGTACGGCATTTT
v_gene: TRBV5-6; j_gene: TRBJ1-1; d_gene: -; len: 14; abundance: -; CDR3aa: CASSLESKNTEAFF; CDR3nt: TGTGCCAGCAGCTTGGAGAGCAAGAACACTGAAGCTTTCTTT
v_gene: TRBV20-1; j_gene: TRBJ1-1; d_gene: -; len: 12; abundance: many; CDR3aa: CSAPRWNTEAFF; CDR3nt: TGCAGTGCTCCCCGATGGAACACTGAAGCTTTCTTT
v_gene: TRBV20-1; j_gene: TRBJ2-7; d_gene: -; len: 12; abundance: once; CDR3aa: CSASPGRHEQYF; CDR3nt: TGCAGTGCTAGCCCAGGACGCCACGAGCAGTACTTC
v_gene: TRBV7-8; j_gene: TRBJ1-1; d_gene: -; len: 15; abundance: few; CDR3aa: CASSLVGGPDTQAFF; CDR3nt: TGTGCCAGCAGCTTGGTGGGGGGGCCCGATACGCAAGCTTTCTTT
v_gene: TRBV11-2; j_gene: TRBJ1-1; d_gene: -; len: 12; abundance: -; CDR3aa: CASLSDRTEAFF; CDR3nt: TGTGCCAGCCTCTCAGATCGGACTGAAGCTTTCTTT
v_gene: TRBV7-9; j_gene: TRBJ1-5; d_gene: -; len: 15; abundance: -; CDR3aa: CATSGRGARNQPQHF; CDR3nt: TGTGCCACCAGCGGCCGGGGCGCCCGAAATCAGCCCCAGCATTTT